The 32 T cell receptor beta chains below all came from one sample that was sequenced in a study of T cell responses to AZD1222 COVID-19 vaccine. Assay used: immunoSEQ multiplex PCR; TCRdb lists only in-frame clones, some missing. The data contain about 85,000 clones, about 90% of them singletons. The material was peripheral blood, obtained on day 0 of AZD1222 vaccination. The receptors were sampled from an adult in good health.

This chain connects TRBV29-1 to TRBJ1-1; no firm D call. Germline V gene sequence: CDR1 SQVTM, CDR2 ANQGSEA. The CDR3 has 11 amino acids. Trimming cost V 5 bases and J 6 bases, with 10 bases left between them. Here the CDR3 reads CSVSVGSEAFF. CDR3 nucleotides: TGCAGCGTTTCAGTAGGATCTGAAGCTTTCTTT. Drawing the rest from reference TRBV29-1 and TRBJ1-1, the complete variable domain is SAVISQKPSRDICQRGTSLTIQCQVDSQVTMMFWYRQQPGQSLTLIATANQGSEATYESGFVIDKFPISRPNLTFSTLTVSNMSPEDSSIYLCSVSVGSEAFFGQGTRLTVV.

The CDR3 DNA follows: TGTGCCAGCAGTTTAGAAGGGGATGAGGAAAAACTGTTTTTT. Translating gives CASSLEGDEEKLFF. The chain is built from TRBV27 and TRBJ1-4; possible D gene TRBD1, 5 bases. Trimming stripped 2 bases from V and 8 bases from J, with 12 bases between. CDR1 is MNHEY, CDR2 SMNVEV, per germline (reference sequence). This CDR3 has 14 amino acids.

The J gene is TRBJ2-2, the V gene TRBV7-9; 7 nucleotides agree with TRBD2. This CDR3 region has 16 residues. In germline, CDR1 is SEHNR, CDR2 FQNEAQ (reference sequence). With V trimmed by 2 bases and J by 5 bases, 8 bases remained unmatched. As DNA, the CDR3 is TGTGCCAGCAGCTTACTAGGACTAGTAGGTACCGGGGAGCTGTTTTTT. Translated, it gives CASSLLGLVGTGELFF.

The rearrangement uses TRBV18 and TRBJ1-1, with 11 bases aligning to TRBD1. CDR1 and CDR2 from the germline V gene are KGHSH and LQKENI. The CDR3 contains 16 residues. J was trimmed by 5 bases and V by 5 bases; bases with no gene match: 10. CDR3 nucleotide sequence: TGTGCCAGCTCAACAGGGACAGGGGGTCAGCGAACTGAAGCTTTCTTT. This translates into CASSTGTGGQRTEAFF.

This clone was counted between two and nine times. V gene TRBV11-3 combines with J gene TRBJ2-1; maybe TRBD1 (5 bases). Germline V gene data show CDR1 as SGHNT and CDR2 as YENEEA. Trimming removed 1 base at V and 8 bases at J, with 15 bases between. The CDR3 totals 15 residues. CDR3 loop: CASSLGSRAGDEQFF. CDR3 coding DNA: TGTGCCAGCAGCTTAGGATCCAGGGCTGGGGATGAGCAGTTCTTC.

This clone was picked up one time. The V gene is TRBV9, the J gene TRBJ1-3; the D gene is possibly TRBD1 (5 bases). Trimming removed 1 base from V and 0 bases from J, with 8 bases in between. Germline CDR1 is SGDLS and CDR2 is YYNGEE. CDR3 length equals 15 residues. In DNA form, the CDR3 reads TGTGCCAGCAGCGTACAGGGATCCTCTGGAAACACCATATATTTT. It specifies CASSVQGSSGNTIYF.

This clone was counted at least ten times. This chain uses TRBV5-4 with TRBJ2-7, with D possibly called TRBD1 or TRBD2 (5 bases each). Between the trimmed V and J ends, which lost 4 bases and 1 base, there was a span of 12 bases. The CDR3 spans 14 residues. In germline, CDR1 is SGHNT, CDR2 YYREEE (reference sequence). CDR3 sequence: CASSPQGGSYEQYF. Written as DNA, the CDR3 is TGTGCCAGCAGCCCCCAGGGCGGGTCCTACGAGCAGTACTTC.

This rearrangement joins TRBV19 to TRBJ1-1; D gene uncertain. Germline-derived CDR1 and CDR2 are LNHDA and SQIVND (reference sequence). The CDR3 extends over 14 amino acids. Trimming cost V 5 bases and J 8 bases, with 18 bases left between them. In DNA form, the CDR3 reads TGTGCCAGTAGTCCCTCAGGATGGAAACAGGAAGCTTTCTTT. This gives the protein CASSPSGWKQEAFF. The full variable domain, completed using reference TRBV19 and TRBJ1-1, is DGGITQSPKYLFRKEGQNVTLSCEQNLNHDAMYWYRQDPGQGLRLIYYSQIVNDFQKGDIAEGYSVSREKKESFPLTVTSAQKNPTAFYLCASSPSGWKQEAFFGQGTRLTVV.

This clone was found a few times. The CDR3 sequence is CASGRYNQPQHF. The CDR3 nucleotides are TGTGCCAGCGGACGGTACAATCAGCCCCAGCATTTT. The chain employs TRBV27 and TRBJ1-5; D unresolved. CDR1 and CDR2 from the germline V gene are MNHEY and SMNVEV (reference sequence). V was cut by 8 bases and J by 3 bases, with 8 bases left in between. CDR3 size: 12 residues.

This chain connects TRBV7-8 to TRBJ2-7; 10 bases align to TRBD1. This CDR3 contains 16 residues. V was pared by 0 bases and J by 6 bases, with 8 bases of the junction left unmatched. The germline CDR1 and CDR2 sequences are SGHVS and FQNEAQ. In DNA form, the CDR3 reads TGTGCCAGCAGCTTAGCCTACGGGACAGGGGAACCCGAGCAGTACTTC. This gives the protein CASSLAYGTGEPEQYF.

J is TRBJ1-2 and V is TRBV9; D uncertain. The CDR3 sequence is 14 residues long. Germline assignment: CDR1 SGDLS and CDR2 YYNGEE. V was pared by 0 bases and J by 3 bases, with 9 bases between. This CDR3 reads CASSVDWGDYGYTF. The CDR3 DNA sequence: TGTGCCAGCAGCGTAGATTGGGGTGACTATGGCTACACCTTC.

CDR3 residues: CATSDHSGGTYGYTF. Written as DNA, the CDR3 is TGTGCCACCAGTGACCACTCAGGGGGAACATATGGCTACACCTTC. This rearrangement joins TRBV24-1 to TRBJ1-2; 7 nucleotides line up with TRBD1. Trimming at V came to 4 bases and at J to 5 bases, leaving 9 bases not matched to a gene. The CDR3 is 15 amino acids. Germline V CDR1 and CDR2: KGHDR, SFDVKD.

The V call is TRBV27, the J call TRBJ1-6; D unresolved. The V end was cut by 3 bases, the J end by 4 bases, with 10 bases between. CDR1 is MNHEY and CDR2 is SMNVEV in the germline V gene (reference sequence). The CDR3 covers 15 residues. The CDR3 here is CASSFRPEYNSPLHF. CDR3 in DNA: TGTGCCAGCAGTTTCAGGCCTGAGTATAATTCACCCCTCCACTTT.

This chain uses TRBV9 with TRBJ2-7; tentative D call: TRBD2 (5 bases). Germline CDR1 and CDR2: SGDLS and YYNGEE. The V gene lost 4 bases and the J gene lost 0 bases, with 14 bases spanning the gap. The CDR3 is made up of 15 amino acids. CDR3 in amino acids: CASSPHPGSSYEQYF. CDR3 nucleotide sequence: TGTGCCAGCAGCCCCCACCCGGGAAGCTCCTACGAGCAGTACTTC.

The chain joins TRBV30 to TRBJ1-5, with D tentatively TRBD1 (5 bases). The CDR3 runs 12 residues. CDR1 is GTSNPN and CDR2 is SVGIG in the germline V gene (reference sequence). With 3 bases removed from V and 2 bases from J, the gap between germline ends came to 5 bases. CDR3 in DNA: TGTGCCTGGAGAGGGGGCAATCAGCCCCAGCATTTT. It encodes CAWRGGNQPQHF. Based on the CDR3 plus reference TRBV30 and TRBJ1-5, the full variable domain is SQTIHQWPATLVQPVGSPLSLECTVEGTSNPNLYWYRQAAGRGLQLLFYSVGIGQISSEVPQNLSASRPQDRQFILSSKKLLLSDSGFYLCAWRGGNQPQHFGDGTRLSIL.

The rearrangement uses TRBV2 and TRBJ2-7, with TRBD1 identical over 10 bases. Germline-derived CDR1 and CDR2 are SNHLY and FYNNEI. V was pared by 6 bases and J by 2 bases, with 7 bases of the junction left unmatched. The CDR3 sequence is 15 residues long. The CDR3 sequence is CASRLTGGSTYEQYF. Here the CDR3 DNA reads TGTGCCAGCAGGTTGACAGGGGGCAGCACCTACGAGCAGTACTTC. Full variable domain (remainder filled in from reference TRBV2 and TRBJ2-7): EPEVTQTPSHQVTQMGQEVILRCVPISNHLYFYWYRQILGQKVEFLVSFYNNEISEKSEIFDDQFSVERPDGSNFTLKIRSTKLEDSAMYFCASRLTGGSTYEQYFGPGTRLTVT.

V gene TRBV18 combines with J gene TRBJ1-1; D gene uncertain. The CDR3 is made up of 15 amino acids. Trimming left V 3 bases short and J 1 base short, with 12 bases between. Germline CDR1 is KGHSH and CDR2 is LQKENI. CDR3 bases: TGTGCCAGCTCACCCCTTGGGCACCAGAACACTGAAGCTTTCTTT. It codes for CASSPLGHQNTEAFF.

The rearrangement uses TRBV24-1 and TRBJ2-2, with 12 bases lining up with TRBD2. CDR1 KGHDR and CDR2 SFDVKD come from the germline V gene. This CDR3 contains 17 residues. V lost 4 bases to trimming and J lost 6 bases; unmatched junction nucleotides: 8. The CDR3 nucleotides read TGTGCCACCAGTGACCCCCGACTAGCGGGAGTATCCGGGGAGCTGTTTTTT. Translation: CATSDPRLAGVSGELFF.

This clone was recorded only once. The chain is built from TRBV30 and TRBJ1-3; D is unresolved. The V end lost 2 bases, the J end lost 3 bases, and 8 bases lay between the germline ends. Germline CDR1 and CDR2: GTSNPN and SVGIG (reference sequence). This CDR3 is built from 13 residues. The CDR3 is CAWSRDSGNTIYF. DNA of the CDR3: TGTGCCTGGAGTAGGGATAGTGGAAACACCATATATTTT. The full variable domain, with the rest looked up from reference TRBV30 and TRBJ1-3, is SQTIHQWPATLVQPVGSPLSLECTVEGTSNPNLYWYRQAAGRGLQLLFYSVGIGQISSEVPQNLSASRPQDRQFILSSKKLLLSDSGFYLCAWSRDSGNTIYFGEGSWLTVV.

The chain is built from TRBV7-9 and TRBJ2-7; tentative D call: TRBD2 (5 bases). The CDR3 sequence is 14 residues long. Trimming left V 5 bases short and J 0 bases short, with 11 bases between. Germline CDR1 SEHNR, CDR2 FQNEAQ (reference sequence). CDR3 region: CASSREGNSYEQYF. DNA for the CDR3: TGTGCCAGCAGCCGGGAAGGGAACTCCTACGAGCAGTACTTC.

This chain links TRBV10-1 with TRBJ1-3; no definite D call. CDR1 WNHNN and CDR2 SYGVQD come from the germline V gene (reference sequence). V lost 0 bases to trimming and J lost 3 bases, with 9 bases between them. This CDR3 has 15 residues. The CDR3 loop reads CASSESGSDGNTIYF. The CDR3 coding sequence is TGCGCCAGCAGTGAGTCTGGCAGCGATGGAAACACCATATATTTT.

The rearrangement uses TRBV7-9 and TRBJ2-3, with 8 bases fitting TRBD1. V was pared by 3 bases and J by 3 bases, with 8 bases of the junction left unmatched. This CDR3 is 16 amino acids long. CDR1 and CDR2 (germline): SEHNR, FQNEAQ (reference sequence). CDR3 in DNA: TGTGCCAGCAGCTTTGCCCCAGGGGGCGCGACAGATACGCAGTATTTT. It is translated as CASSFAPGGATDTQYF.

The CDR3 loop is CASSGNRDPGYTF. DNA of the CDR3: TGTGCCAGTAGTGGAAACAGGGACCCGGGCTACACCTTC. The chain carries TRBV19 and TRBJ1-2; TRBD1 is a possible D gene (6 bases). Germline V gene data show CDR1 as LNHDA and CDR2 as SQIVND (reference sequence). The CDR3 runs 13 residues. Trimming removed 5 bases at V and 8 bases at J, with 15 bases between.

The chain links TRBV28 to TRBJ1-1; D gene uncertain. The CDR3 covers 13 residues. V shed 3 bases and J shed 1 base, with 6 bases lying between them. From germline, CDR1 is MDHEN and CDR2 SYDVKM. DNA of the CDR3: TGTGCCAGCAGTTTGTTGGGGAACACTGAAGCTTTCTTT. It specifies CASSLLGNTEAFF.

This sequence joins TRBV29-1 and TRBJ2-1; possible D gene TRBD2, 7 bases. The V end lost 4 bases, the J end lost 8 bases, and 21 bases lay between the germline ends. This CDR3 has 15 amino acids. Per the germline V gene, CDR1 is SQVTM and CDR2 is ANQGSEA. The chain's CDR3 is CSVVRAGANRDEQFF. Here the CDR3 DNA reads TGCAGCGTTGTCAGGGCGGGGGCCAATCGGGATGAGCAGTTCTTC.

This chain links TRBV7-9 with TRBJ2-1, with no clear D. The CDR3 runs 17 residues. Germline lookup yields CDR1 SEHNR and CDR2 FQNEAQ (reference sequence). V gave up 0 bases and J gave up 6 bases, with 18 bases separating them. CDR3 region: CASSLAVTNPAGNEQFF. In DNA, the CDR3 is TGTGCCAGCAGCTTAGCGGTAACTAACCCCGCCGGCAATGAGCAGTTCTTC.

The CDR3 protein is CASSSDSNYGYTF. The DNA for the CDR3 is TGTGCCAGCAGCTCCGACAGCAACTATGGCTACACCTTC. The gene calls are TRBV3-1 (or the pseudogene TRBV3-2) and TRBJ1-2; tentatively, D is TRBD1 (5 bases). Germline CDR1 and CDR2: LGHDT and YNNKEL (reference sequence). This CDR3 region has 13 residues. V was cut by 5 bases and J by 2 bases, with 9 bases left in between.

The CDR3 is CASSNGNSPLHF. In DNA, the CDR3 is TGTGCCAGCAGTAACGGGAATTCACCCCTCCACTTT. The chain couples TRBV12-3 or TRBV12-4 to TRBJ1-6; D unclear. This CDR3 spans 12 amino acids. Trimming stripped 5 bases from V and 7 bases from J, with 6 bases between.

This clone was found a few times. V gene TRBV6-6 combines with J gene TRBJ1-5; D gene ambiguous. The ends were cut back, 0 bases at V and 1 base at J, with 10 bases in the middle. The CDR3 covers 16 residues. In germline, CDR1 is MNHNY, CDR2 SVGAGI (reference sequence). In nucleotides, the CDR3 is TGTGCCAGCAGTTACTCGGCGGGGTCGAGCAATCAGCCCCAGCATTTT. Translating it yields CASSYSAGSSNQPQHF.

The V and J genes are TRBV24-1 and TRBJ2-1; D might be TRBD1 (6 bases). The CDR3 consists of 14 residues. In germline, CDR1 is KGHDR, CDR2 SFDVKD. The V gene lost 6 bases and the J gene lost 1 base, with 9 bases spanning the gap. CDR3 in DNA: TGTGCCACCAGTATGGGGGCATCCTACAATGAGCAGTTCTTC. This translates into CATSMGASYNEQFF.

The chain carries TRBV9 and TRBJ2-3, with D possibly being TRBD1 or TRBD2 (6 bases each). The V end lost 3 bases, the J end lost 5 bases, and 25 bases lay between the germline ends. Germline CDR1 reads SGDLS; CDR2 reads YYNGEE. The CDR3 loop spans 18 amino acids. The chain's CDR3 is CASSGLQVGGHTRDTQYF. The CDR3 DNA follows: TGTGCCAGCAGCGGCCTCCAGGTGGGGGGACACACAAGAGATACGCAGTATTTT.

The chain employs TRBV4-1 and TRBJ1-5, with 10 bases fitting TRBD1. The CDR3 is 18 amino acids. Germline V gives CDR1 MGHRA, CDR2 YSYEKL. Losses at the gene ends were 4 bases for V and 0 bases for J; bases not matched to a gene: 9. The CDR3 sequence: CASSPGQGDLYSNQPQHF. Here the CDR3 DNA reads TGCGCCAGCAGCCCAGGACAGGGGGACCTATATAGCAATCAGCCCCAGCATTTT.